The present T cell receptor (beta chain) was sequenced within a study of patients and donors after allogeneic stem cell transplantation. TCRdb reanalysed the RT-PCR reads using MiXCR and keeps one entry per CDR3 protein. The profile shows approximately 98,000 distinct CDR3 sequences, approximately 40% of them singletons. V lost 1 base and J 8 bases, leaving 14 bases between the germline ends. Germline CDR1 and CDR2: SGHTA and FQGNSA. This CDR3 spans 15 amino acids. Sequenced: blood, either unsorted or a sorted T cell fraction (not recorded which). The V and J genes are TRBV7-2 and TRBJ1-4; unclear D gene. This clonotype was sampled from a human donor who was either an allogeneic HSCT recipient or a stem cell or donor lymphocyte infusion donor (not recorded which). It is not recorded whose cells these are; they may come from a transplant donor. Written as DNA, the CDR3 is TGTGCCAGCAGCTTAGATATAGCGACAAGAGAAAAACTGTTTTTT. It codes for CASSLDIATREKLFF.